The table lists the clone carrying this T cell receptor (beta chain) with a few counts. Its antigen is as yet unknown. This sample was included in a study of T cell repertoires in cytomegalovirus infection. Overall study: CMV epitopes that were recently identified and HLA-C-restricted were used alongside well-studied HLA-B-restricted ones. From public TCR beta signatures came an indication of both CMV infection and matching HLA type.

Overall study findings and caveats: Ex vivo, HLA-C-restricted CMV-specific TCR beta clonotypes prevailed over the rest of the response.

In TCRdb, the reads were re-called with MiXCR into one record per CDR3 protein. The data contain about 140,000 distinct CDR3 sequences, around 30% of them singletons. Trimming removed 2 bases at V and 2 bases at J, with 9 bases between. The CDR3 runs to 14 residues. CDR1 SGHAT and CDR2 FQNNGV come from the germline V gene. The sequenced sample was CD8+ T cells from cultured PBMCs, obtained from culture after CMV antigen stimulation. This chain uses TRBV11-2 with TRBJ1-2; weak D call: TRBD1 (5 bases). The TCR sequence derives from a human donor in good health (CMV status not recorded). Some clones in this sample may be carry-over from other donors' samples. The CDR3 loop is CASSLFQGNYGYTF. For the CDR3, the DNA is TGTGCCAGCAGCTTATTTCAGGGAAACTATGGCTACACCTTC.